This T cell receptor (beta chain) was sequenced during a study of blood T cell repertoires in COVID-19. CDR3 size: 14 residues. The trim removed 7 bases at V and 2 bases at J, leaving 3 bases unmatched. Per germline, CDR1 MNHNY and CDR2 SVGAGI (reference sequence). TCRdb's copy holds only in-frame clones and misses some; the assay was immunoSEQ multiplex PCR. The data show under 150,000 clones, around four fifths seen once. The sequence was obtained from a man older than 75 with active or convalescent COVID-19. Specimen: peripheral blood. The chain has TRBV6-6 and TRBJ2-5; 11 bases are a match to TRBD1. The CDR3, as DNA: TGTGCCAGCAAGGGACAGGGGGTACAAGAGACCCAGTACTTC. Its translation is CASKGQGVQETQYF.